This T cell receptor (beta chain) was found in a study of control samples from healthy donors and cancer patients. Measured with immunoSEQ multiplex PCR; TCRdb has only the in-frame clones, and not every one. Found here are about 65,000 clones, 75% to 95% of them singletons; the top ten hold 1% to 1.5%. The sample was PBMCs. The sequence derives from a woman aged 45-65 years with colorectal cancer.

The CDR3, as DNA: TGTGCCAGCAGTTACAGGCGCTATGGCTACACCTTC. Its translation: CASSYRRYGYTF. J is TRBJ1-2 and V is TRBV12-3 or TRBV12-4; TRBD1 might be the D (5 bases). CDR3 length: 12 residues. The V end was cut by 4 bases, the J end by 4 bases, with 7 bases between.